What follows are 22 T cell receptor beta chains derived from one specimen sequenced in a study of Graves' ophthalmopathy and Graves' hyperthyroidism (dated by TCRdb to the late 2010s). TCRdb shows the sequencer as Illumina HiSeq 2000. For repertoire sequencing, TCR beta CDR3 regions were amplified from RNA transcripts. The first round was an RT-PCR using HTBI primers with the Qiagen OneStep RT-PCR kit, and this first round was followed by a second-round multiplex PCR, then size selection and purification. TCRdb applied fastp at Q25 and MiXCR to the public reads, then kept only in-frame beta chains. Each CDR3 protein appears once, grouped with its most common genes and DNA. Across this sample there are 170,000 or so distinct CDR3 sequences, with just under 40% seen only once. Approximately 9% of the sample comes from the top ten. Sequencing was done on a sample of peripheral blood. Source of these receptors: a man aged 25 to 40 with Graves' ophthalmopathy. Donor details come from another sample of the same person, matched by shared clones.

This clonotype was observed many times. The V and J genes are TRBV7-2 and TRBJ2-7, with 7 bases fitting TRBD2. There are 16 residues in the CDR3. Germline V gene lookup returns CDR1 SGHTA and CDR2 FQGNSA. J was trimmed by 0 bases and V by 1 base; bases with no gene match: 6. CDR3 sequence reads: CASSLGTGRGSYEQYF. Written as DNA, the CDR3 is TGTGCCAGCAGCTTAGGCACGGGGAGGGGCTCCTACGAGCAGTACTTC.

The DNA for the CDR3 is TGTGCCAGCAGTTATACAGGGTCCAACTATGGCTACACCTTC. It translates to CASSYTGSNYGYTF. The genes are TRBV28 and TRBJ1-2; a possible D gene is TRBD1 (6 bases). The CDR3 sequence is 14 residues long. V lost 4 bases to trimming and J lost 2 bases, with 11 bases between them. CDR1 is MDHEN and CDR2 is SYDVKM in the germline V gene.

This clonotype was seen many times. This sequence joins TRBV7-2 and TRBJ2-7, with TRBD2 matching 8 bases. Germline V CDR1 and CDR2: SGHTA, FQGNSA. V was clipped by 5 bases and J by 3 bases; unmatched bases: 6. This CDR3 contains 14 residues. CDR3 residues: CASSDIAGFYEQYF. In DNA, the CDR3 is TGTGCCAGCAGCGACATAGCGGGGTTCTACGAGCAGTACTTC.

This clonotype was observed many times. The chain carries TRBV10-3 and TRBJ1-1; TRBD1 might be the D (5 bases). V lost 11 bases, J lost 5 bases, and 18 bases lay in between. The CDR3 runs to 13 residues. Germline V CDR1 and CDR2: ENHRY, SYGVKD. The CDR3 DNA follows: TGTGCCTCACGCCAGGCGGGGGATACTGAAGCTTTCTTT. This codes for CASRQAGDTEAFF.

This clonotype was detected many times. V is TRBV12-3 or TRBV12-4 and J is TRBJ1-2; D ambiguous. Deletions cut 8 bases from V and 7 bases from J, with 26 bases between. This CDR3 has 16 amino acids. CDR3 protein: CASSPTPGSRRGGYTF. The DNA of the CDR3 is TGTGCCAGCTCCCCTACACCGGGGTCCAGGCGCGGTGGCTACACCTTC.

DNA of the CDR3: TGTGCCAGCAGTTTAGTTCCTTCATCCAGCAATCAGCCCCAGCATTTT. This sequence encodes CASSLVPSSSNQPQHF. The gene calls are TRBV28 and TRBJ1-5; D is unclear. Germline-derived CDR1 and CDR2 are MDHEN and SYDVKM. V lost 2 bases and J lost 1, with 12 bases in between. This CDR3 has 16 amino acids.

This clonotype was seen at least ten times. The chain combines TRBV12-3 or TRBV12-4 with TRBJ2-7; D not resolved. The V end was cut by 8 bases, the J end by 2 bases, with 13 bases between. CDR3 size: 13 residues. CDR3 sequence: CASGKGAAYEQYF. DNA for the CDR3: TGTGCCAGCGGAAAAGGAGCCGCCTACGAGCAGTACTTC.

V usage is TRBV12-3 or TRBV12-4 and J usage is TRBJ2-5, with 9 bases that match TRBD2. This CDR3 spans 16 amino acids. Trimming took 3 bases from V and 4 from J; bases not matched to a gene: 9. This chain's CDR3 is CASSFEREEVRETQYF. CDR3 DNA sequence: TGTGCCAGCAGTTTTGAGCGGGAGGAAGTGCGAGAGACCCAGTACTTC.

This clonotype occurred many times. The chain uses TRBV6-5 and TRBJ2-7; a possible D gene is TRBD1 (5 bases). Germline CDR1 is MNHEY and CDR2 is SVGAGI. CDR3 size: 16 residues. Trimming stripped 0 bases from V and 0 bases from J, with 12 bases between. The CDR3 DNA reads TGTGCCAGCAGTTACTCGAGTTGGGGCAGCTCCTACGAGCAGTACTTC. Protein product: CASSYSSWGSSYEQYF.

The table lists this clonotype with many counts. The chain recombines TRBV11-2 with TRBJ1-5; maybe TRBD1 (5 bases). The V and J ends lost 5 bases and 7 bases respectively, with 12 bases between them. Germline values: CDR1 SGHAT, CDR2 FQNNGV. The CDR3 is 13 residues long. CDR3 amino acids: CASSPPGDQPQHF. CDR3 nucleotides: TGTGCCAGCAGCCCCCCGGGGGACCAGCCCCAGCATTTT.

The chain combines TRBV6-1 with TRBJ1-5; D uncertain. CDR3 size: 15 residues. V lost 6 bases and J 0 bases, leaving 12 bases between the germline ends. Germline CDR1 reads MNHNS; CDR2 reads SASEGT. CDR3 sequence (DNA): TGTGCCAGCAGCCGGACGGAAGATAGCAATCAGCCCCAGCATTTT. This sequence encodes CASSRTEDSNQPQHF.

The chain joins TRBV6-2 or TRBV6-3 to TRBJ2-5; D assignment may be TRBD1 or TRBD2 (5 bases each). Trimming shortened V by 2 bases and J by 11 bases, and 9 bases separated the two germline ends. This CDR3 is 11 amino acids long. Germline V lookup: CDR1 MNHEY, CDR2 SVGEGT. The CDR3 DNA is TGTGCCAGCAGTTACGAGGGGTCGCAGTACTTC. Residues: CASSYEGSQYF.

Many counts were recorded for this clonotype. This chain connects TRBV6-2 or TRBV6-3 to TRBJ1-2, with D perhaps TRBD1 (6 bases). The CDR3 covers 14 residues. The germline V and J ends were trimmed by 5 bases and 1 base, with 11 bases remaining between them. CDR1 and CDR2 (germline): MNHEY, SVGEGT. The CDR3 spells CASSTGLDNYGYTF. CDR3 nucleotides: TGTGCCAGCAGTACAGGGCTTGATAACTATGGCTACACCTTC.

The CDR3, as DNA: TGCAGCGCCTCTTTCGGGACAACAGAAGCTTTCTTT. Its protein is CSASFGTTEAFF. The chain combines TRBV29-1 with TRBJ1-1; D might be TRBD1 (6 bases). V was trimmed by 7 bases and J by 8 bases, leaving 17 bases between them. CDR1 SQVTM and CDR2 ANQGSEA come from the germline V gene. The CDR3 extends over 12 amino acids. The variable domain in full, completed from reference TRBV29-1 and TRBJ1-1, reads SAVISQKPSRDICQRGTSLTIQCQVDSQVTMMFWYRQQPGQSLTLIATANQGSEATYESGFVIDKFPISRPNLTFSTLTVSNMSPEDSSIYLCSASFGTTEAFFGQGTRLTVV.

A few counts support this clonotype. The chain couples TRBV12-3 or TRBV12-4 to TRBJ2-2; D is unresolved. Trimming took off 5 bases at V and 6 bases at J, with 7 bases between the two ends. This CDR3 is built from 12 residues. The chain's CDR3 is CASSIVPGELFF. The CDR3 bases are TGTGCCAGCAGTATAGTACCCGGGGAGCTGTTTTTT.

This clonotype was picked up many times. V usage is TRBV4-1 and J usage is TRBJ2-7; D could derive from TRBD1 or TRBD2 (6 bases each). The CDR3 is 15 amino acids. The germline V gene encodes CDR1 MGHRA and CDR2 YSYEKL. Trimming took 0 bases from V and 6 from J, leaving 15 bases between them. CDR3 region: CASSQDTGWRGEQYF. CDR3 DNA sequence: TGCGCCAGCAGCCAAGACACAGGGTGGAGGGGCGAGCAGTACTTC.

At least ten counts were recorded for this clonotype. This CDR3 is CSASDRAGQYF. The CDR3 nucleotides read TGCAGTGCATCGGACAGGGCAGGGCAGTACTTC. The chain links TRBV20-1 to TRBJ2-7, with TRBD1 matching 8 bases. The CDR3 length is 11 residues. Germline V gene sequence: CDR1 DFQATT, CDR2 SNEGSKA (reference sequence). With 6 bases clipped from V and 9 bases from J, the junction kept 7 bases outside the gene matches.

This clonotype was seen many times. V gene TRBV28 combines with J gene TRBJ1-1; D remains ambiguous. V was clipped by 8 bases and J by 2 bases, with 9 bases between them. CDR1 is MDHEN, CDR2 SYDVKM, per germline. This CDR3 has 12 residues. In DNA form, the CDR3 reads TGTGCCAGCTTAGTCGGAAACACTGAAGCTTTCTTT. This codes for CASLVGNTEAFF.

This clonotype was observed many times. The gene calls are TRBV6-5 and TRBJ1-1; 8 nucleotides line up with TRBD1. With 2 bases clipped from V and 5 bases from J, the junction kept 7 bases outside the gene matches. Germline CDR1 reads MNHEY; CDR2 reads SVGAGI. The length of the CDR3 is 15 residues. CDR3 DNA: TGTGCCAGCAGTTACCGGACAGGGAGTGGGACTGAAGCTTTCTTT. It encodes CASSYRTGSGTEAFF.

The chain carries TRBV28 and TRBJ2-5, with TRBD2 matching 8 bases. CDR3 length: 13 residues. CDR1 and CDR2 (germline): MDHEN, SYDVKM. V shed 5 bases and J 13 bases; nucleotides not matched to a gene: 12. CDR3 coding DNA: TGTGCCAGCAGTCAAGGGCTAGCGGGTTTCGCGTACTTC. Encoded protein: CASSQGLAGFAYF.

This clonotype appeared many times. The DNA of the CDR3 is TGTGCCAGCAGTTTCAGAGGGGGTGGTGGCTACACCTTC. It codes for CASSFRGGGGYTF. The V and J genes are TRBV12-3 or TRBV12-4 and TRBJ1-2; D might be TRBD1 (6 bases). Trimming took off 3 bases at V and 7 bases at J, with 12 bases between the two ends. The CDR3 sequence is 13 residues long.

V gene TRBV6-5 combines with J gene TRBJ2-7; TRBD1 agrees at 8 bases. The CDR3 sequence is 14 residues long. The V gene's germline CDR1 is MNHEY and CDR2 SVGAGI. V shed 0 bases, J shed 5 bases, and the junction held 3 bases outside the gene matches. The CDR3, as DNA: TGTGCCAGCAGTTACTCAAACAGGGGGAACGAGCAGTACTTC. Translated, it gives CASSYSNRGNEQYF.